This TCR beta chain appears in the sequencing data of a study of OX40 agonist ivuxolimab in advanced cancers. Whole-study context: Patients in the trial were receiving intravenous ivuxolimab every 2 weeks, at doses of 0.01 to 10 mg/kg.

CDR3 length equals 14 residues. Germline CDR1 LNHDA, CDR2 SQIVND (reference sequence). V lost 7 bases and J lost 2; bases outside the gene matches: 6. Comments on this clone: Its antigen is unknown.

The repertoire was sequenced with immunoSEQ multiplex PCR; TCRdb's copy has only in-frame clones and lacks some. Of fewer than 85,000 clones listed, roughly 88% were seen once; the top ten hold more than 0.65%. Exclusion of a patient followed from autoimmune disease history or systemic immunosuppression. The study's findings and limits: At 0.1 to 3.0 mg/kg and by week 6, CD4+ and CD8+ T cells in the blood had expanded clonally.

The sample here was CD4+ or CD8+ T cells sorted from blood, taken in a trial of the OX40 agonist ivuxolimab. This sequence originates from an adult with an advanced solid tumor such as melanoma, head and neck, liver or kidney cancer. This chain joins TRBV19 and TRBJ1-2; the match to TRBD1 covers 8 bases. DNA for the CDR3: TGTGCCAGTACCCCAGACAGGGGAAACTATGGCTACACCTTC. This translates into CASTPDRGNYGYTF.